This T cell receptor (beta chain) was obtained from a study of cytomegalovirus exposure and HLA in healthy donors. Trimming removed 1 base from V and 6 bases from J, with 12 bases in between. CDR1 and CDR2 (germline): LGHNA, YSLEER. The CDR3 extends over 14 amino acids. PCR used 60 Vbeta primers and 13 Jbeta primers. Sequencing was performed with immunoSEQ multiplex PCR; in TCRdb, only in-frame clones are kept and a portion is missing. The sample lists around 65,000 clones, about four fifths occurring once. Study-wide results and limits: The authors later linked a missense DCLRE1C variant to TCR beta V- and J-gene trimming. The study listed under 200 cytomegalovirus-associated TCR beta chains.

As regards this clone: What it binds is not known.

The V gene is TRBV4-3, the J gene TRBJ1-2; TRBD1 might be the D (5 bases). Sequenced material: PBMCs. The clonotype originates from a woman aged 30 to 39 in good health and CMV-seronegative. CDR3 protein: CASSQAQGRDGYTF. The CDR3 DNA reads TGCGCCAGCAGCCAAGCCCAGGGAAGGGATGGCTACACCTTC.